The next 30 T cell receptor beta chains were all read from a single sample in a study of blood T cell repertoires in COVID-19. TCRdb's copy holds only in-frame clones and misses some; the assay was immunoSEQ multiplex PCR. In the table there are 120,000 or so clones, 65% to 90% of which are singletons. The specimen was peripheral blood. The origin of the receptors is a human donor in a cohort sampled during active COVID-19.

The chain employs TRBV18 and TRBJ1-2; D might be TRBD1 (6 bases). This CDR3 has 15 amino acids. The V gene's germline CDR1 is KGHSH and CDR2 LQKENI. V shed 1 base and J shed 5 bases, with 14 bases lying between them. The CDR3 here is CASSPQRTEDYGYTF. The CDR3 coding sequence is TGTGCCAGCTCACCACAGAGGACAGAAGATTATGGCTACACCTTC.

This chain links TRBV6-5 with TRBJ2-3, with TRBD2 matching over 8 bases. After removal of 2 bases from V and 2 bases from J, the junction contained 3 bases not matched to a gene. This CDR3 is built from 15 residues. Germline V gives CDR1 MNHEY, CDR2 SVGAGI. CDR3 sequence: CASSYAGGDTDTQYF. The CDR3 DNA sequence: TGTGCCAGCAGTTACGCGGGGGGAGACACAGATACGCAGTATTTT.

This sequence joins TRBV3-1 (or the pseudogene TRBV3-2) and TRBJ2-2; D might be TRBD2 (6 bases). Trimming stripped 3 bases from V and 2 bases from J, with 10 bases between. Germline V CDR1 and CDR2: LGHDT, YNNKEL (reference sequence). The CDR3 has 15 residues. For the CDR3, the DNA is TGTGCCAGCAGCCAGTCCGGGACTAACACCGGGGAGCTGTTTTTT. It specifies CASSQSGTNTGELFF.

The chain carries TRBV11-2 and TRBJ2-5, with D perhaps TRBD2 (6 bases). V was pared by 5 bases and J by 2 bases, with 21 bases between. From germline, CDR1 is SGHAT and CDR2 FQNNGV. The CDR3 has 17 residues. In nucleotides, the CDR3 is TGTGCCAGCAGCCCGCCCCGATGGGGGGAAGGACAAGAGACCCAGTACTTC. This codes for CASSPPRWGEGQETQYF.

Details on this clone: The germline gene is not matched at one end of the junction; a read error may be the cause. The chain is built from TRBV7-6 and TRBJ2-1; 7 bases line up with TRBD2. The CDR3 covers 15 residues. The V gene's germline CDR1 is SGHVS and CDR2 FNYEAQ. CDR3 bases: TGTGCCAGCAGCCCGGGGGACTACTCCAACAATGAGCAGTTCTTC. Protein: CASSPGDYSNNEQFF.

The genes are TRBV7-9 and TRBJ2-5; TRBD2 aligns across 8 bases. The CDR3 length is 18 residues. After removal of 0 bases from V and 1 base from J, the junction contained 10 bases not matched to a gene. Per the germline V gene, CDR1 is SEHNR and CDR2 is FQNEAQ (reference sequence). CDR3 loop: CASSLAHGIAGPQETQYF. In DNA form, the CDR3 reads TGTGCCAGCAGCTTAGCGCACGGCATAGCGGGGCCCCAAGAGACCCAGTACTTC.

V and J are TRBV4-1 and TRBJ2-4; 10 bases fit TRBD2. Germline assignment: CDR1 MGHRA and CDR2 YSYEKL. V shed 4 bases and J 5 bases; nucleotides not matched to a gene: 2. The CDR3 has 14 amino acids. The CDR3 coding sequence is TGCGCCAGCAGCCCAGCGGGAGGGCAAAACATTCAGTACTTC. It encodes CASSPAGGQNIQYF.

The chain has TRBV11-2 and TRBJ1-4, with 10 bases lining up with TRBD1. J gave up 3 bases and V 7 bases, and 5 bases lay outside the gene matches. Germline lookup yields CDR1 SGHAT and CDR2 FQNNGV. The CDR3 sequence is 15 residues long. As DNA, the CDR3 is TGTGCCAGCACGGACAGGGGGTCGGCTAATGAAAAACTGTTTTTT. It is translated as CASTDRGSANEKLFF. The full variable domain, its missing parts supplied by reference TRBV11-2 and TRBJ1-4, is EAGVAQSPRYKIIEKRQSVAFWCNPISGHATLYWYQQILGQGPKLLIQFQNNGVVDDSQLPKDRFSAERLKGVDSTLKIQPAKLEDSAVYLCASTDRGSANEKLFFGSGTQLSVL.

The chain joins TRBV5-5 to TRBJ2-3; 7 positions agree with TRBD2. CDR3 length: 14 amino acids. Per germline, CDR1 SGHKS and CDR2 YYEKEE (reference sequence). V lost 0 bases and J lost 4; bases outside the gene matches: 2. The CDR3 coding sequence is TGTGCCAGCAGCTTGGGGGAGGGCCCAGATACGCAGTATTTT. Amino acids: CASSLGEGPDTQYF.

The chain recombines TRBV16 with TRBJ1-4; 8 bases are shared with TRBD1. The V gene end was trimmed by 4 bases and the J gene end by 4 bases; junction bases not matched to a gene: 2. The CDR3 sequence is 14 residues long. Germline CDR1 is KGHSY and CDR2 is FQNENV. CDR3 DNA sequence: TGTGCCAGCAGCCGACAGGGGCTTAATGAAAAACTGTTTTTT. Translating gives CASSRQGLNEKLFF. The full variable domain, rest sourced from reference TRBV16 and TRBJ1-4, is GEEVAQTPKHLVRGEGQKAKLYCAPIKGHSYVFWYQQVLKNEFKFLISFQNENVFDETGMPKERFSAKCLPNSPCSLEIQATKLEDSAVYFCASSRQGLNEKLFFGSGTQLSVL.

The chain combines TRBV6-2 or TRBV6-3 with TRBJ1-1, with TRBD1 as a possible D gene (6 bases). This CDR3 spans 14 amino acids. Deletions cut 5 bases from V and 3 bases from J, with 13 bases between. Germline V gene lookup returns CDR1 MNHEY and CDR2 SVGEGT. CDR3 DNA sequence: TGTGCCAGCAGTGAGGGGGAGGGCTACACTGAAGCTTTCTTT. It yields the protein CASSEGEGYTEAFF.

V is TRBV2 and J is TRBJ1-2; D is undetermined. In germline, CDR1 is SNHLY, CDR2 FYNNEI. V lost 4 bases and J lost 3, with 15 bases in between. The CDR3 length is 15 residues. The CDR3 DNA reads TGTGCCAGCAGTGCGCCTTCGGGAGGTGACTATGGCTACACCTTC. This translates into CASSAPSGGDYGYTF.

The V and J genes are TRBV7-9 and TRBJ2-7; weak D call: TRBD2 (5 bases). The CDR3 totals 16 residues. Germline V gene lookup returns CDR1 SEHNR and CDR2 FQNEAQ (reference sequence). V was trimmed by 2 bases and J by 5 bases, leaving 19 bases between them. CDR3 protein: CASSLSAAISEDEQYF. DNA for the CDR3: TGTGCCAGCAGCTTATCGGCAGCCATCTCGGAGGACGAGCAGTACTTC.

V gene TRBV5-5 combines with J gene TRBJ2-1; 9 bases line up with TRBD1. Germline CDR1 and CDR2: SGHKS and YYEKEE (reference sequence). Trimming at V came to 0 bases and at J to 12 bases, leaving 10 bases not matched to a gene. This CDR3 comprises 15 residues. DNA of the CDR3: TGTGCCAGCAGCTTGGAGGGGTCCGGGACAGGGTCGCAGTTCTTC. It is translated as CASSLEGSGTGSQFF. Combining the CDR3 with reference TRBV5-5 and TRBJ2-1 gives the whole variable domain DAGVTQSPTHLIKTRGQQVTLRCSPISGHKSVSWYQQVLGQGPQFIFQYYEKEERGRGNFPDRFSARQFPNYSSELNVNALLLGDSALYLCASSLEGSGTGSQFFGPGTRLTVL.

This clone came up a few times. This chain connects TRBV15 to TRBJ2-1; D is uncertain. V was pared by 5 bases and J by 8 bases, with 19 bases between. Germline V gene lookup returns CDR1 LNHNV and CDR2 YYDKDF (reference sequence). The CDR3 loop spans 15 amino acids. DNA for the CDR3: TGTGCCACCAGCGCCCGCTCGGGTATTGAGGATGAGCAGTTCTTC. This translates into CATSARSGIEDEQFF.

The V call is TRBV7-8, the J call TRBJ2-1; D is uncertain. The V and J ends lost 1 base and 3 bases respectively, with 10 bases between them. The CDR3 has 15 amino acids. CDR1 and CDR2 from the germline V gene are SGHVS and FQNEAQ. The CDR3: CASSLGYINYNEQFF. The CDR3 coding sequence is TGTGCCAGCAGCTTAGGCTATATTAACTACAATGAGCAGTTCTTC.

The CDR3 loop is CASSYDGTEVELFF. DNA of the CDR3: TGTGCCAGCAGTTACGACGGGACTGAGGTCGAGCTGTTTTTT. This chain joins TRBV6-2 or TRBV6-3 and TRBJ2-2; D is perhaps TRBD2 (6 bases). The CDR3 runs to 14 residues. Germline values: CDR1 MNHEY, CDR2 SVGEGT. Trimming removed 2 bases at V and 11 bases at J, with 15 bases between.

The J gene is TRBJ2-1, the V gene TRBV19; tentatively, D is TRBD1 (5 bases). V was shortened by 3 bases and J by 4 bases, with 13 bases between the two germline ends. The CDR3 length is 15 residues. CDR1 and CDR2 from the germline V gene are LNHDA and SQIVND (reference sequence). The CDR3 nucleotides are TGTGCCAGTAGTATGGCAGGGTTCCCTTACAATGAGCAGTTCTTC. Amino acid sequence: CASSMAGFPYNEQFF.

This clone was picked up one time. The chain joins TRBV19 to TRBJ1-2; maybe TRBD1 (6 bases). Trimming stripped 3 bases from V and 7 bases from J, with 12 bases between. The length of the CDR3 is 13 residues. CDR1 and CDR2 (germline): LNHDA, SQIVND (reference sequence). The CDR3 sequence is CASSMRGGAGYTF. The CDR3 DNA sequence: TGTGCCAGTAGTATGCGAGGGGGAGCTGGCTACACCTTC.

The CDR3 DNA follows: TGTGCCAGCAGCCAAAATCAGGGGGCGGGGGAGCAGTTCTTC. It yields the protein CASSQNQGAGEQFF. The rearrangement uses TRBV3-1 (or the pseudogene TRBV3-2) and TRBJ2-1, with 8 bases matching TRBD1. Trimming at V came to 2 bases and at J to 10 bases, leaving 7 bases not matched to a gene. This CDR3 has 14 amino acids. Per germline, CDR1 LGHDT and CDR2 YNNKEL (reference sequence).

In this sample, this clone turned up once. CDR3 protein: CASSSRAGTNYGYTF. DNA for the CDR3: TGTGCCAGCAGCTCCCGGGCAGGGACTAACTATGGCTACACCTTC. J is TRBJ1-2 and V is TRBV6-5; weak D call: TRBD1 (5 bases). Germline values: CDR1 MNHEY, CDR2 SVGAGI. This CDR3 contains 15 residues. Trimming cost V 6 bases and J 0 bases, with 14 bases left between them.

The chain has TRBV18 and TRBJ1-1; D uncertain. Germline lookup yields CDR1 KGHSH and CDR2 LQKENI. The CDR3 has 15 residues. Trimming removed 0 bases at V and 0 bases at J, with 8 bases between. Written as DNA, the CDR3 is TGTGCCAGCTCACCACCGAACAGTATGAACACTGAAGCTTTCTTT. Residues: CASSPPNSMNTEAFF.

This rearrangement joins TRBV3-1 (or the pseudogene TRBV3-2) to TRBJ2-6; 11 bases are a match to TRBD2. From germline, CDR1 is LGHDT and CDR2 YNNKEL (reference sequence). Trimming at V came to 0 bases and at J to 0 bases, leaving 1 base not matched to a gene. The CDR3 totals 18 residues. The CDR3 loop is CASSQDTSGGSGANVLTF. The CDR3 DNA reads TGTGCCAGCAGCCAAGACACTAGCGGGGGCTCTGGGGCCAACGTCCTGACTTTC.

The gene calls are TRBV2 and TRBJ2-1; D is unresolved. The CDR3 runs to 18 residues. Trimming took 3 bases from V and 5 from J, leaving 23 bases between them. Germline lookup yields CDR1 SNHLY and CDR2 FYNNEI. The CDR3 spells CASSDSVAPRVSDNEQFF. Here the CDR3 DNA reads TGTGCCAGCAGTGACTCGGTGGCCCCCCGGGTCTCTGACAATGAGCAGTTCTTC.

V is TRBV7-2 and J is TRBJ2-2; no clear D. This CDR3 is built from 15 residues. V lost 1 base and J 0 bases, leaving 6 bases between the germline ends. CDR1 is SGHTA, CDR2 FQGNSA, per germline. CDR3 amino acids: CASSLVPSNTGELFF. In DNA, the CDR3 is TGTGCCAGCAGCTTAGTCCCTTCGAACACCGGGGAGCTGTTTTTT.

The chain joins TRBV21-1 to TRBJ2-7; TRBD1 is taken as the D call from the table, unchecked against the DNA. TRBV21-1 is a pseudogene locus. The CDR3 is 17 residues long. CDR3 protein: CASSRPLSPGRSYEQYF. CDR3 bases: TGTGCCAGCAGCAGACCCCTTAGTCCTGGCAGGTCCTACGAGCAGTACTTC.

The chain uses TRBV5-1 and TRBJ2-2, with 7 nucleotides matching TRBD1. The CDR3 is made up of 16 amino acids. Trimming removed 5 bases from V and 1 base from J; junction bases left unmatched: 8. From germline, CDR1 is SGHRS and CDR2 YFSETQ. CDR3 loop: CASRASGTENTGELFF. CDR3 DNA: TGCGCCAGCAGAGCCTCCGGGACAGAGAACACCGGGGAGCTGTTTTTT.

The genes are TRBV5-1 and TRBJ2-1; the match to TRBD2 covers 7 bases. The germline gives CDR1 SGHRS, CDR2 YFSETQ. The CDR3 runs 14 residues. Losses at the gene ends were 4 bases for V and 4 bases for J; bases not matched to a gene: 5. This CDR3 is CASSGGVRYNEQFF. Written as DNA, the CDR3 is TGCGCCAGCAGCGGGGGGGTTAGGTACAATGAGCAGTTCTTC.

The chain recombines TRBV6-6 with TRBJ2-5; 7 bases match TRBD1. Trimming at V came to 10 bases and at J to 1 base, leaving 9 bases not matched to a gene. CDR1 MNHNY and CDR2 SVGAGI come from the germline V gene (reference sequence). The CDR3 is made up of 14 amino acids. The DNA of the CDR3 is TGTGCCACAGCAGTGACAGGGACCCAAGAGACCCAGTACTTC. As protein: CATAVTGTQETQYF.

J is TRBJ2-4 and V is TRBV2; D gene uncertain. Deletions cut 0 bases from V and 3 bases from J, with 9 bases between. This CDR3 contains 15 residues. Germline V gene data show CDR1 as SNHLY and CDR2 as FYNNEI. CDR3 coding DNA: TGTGCCAGCAGTGAAGCGGGCGTTTACAAAAACATTCAGTACTTC. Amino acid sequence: CASSEAGVYKNIQYF.